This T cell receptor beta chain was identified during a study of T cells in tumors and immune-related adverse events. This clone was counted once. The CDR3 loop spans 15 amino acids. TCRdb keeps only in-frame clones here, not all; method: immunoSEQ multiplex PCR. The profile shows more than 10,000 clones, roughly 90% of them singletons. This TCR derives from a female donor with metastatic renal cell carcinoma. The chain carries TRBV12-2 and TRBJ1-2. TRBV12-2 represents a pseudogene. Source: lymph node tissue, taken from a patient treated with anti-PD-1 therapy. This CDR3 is CASRFGGGKDYGYTF. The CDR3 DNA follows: TGTGCAAGTCGCTTCGGAGGGGGGAAGGACTATGGCTACACCTTC.